Each of the 32 T cell receptor beta chains below was sequenced from the same sample in a study of CD8 T cell repertoires and HIV-1 epitope variants. This table comes from immunoSEQ multiplex PCR, and its TCRdb copy is limited to in-frame clones, with some not included. This sample has fewer than 6,000 clones; about three fifths occur once, and the top ten carry 44%. Which antigens these TCRs recognize remains unknown. The sample taken for sequencing was cultured CD8+ T cells derived from PBMCs. Receptors were obtained from a male donor with HIV.

This clone was detected only once. V and J are TRBV6-5 and TRBJ1-1; D unclear. With 8 bases removed from V and 1 base from J, the gap between germline ends came to 11 bases. Germline V gives CDR1 MNHEY, CDR2 SVGAGI. The CDR3 is made up of 13 amino acids. The CDR3 region is CASRLRWNTEAFF. The CDR3 DNA follows: TGTGCCAGCCGTCTCAGATGGAACACTGAAGCTTTCTTT.

The chain couples TRBV5-1 to TRBJ2-7; D perhaps matches TRBD2 (6 bases). This CDR3 contains 13 residues. Trimming shortened V by 4 bases and J by 0 bases, and 8 bases separated the two germline ends. Germline V gene lookup returns CDR1 SGHRS and CDR2 YFSETQ. CDR3 nucleotide sequence: TGCGCCAGCAGCGGCGGGAACTCCTACGAGCAGTACTTC. It encodes CASSGGNSYEQYF.

The genes are TRBV28 and TRBJ2-7; no clear D. V gave up 6 bases and J gave up 1 base, with 19 bases separating them. The length of the CDR3 is 16 residues. Looked up from germline, CDR1 is MDHEN and CDR2 is SYDVKM. The CDR3 nucleotides read TGTGCCAGCAGCCTGGGTGTTACCCAACTTTCCTACGAGCAGTACTTC. Amino acids: CASSLGVTQLSYEQYF.

This rearrangement joins TRBV6-6 to TRBJ1-2; 9 bases map to TRBD1. The germline gives CDR1 MNHNY, CDR2 SVGAGI (reference sequence). Unmatched junction bases numbered 0, after V lost 4 bases and J lost 0 bases. The CDR3 loop spans 14 amino acids. The CDR3 reads CASSWDRANYGYTF. The DNA for the CDR3 is TGTGCCAGCAGTTGGGACAGGGCTAACTATGGCTACACCTTC.

The chain joins TRBV5-1 to TRBJ2-7, with D perhaps matching TRBD1 or TRBD2 (5 bases each). This CDR3 contains 15 residues. Trimming removed 4 bases at V and 3 bases at J, with 17 bases between. Germline values: CDR1 SGHRS, CDR2 YFSETQ. CDR3 loop: CASSMSTGTHYEQYF. The CDR3 nucleotides are TGCGCCAGCAGCATGTCGACCGGGACCCACTACGAGCAGTACTTC.

This chain connects TRBV7-9 to TRBJ2-1; no clear D. CDR1 SEHNR and CDR2 FQNEAQ come from the germline V gene (reference sequence). The CDR3 is 15 amino acids. Trimming removed 2 bases from V and 0 bases from J, with 8 bases in between. This CDR3 reads CASSLYRSSYNEQFF. In DNA, the CDR3 is TGTGCCAGCAGCTTATATAGGAGCTCCTACAATGAGCAGTTCTTC.

This chain joins TRBV16 and TRBJ2-2, with D possibly being TRBD1 (6 bases). Looked up from germline, CDR1 is KGHSY and CDR2 is FQNENV. CDR3 length: 16 residues. The V gene lost 0 bases and the J gene lost 4 bases, with 12 bases spanning the gap. DNA for the CDR3: TGTGCCAGCAGCCAATCCGAGGGGGTTTTCACCGGGGAGCTGTTTTTT. Translated, it gives CASSQSEGVFTGELFF.

The chain employs TRBV4-3 and TRBJ1-5; D is undetermined. CDR3 length equals 13 residues. Germline lookup yields CDR1 LGHNA and CDR2 YSLEER. The ends were cut back, 0 bases at V and 5 bases at J, with 5 bases in the middle. CDR3 nucleotide sequence: TGCGCCAGCAGCCAAGACAGGTATCAGCCCCAGCATTTT. Its protein is CASSQDRYQPQHF.

V is TRBV19 and J is TRBJ2-7; D is perhaps TRBD2 (5 bases). The CDR3 is 15 amino acids. The germline V gene has CDR1 LNHDA and CDR2 SQIVND (reference sequence). V lost 0 bases and J 1 base, leaving 10 bases between the germline ends. CDR3 sequence reads: CASSIDLTGSYEQYF. The CDR3 bases are TGTGCCAGTAGTATAGACTTAACGGGGTCCTACGAGCAGTACTTC. Combining the CDR3 with reference TRBV19 and TRBJ2-7 gives the whole variable domain DGGITQSPKYLFRKEGQNVTLSCEQNLNHDAMYWYRQDPGQGLRLIYYSQIVNDFQKGDIAEGYSVSREKKESFPLTVTSAQKNPTAFYLCASSIDLTGSYEQYFGPGTRLTVT.

CDR3 residues: CASSSSGALSNEQFF. CDR3 DNA sequence: TGTGCCAGCTCCTCGAGCGGGGCCCTCTCCAATGAGCAGTTCTTC. The V call is TRBV2, the J call TRBJ2-1, with TRBD2 identical over 7 bases. Germline values: CDR1 SNHLY, CDR2 FYNNEI. The length of the CDR3 is 15 residues. Trimming at V came to 8 bases and at J to 6 bases, leaving 13 bases not matched to a gene.

This clone occurred once. CDR3 residues: CASSQPQTGVWSEAFF. DNA of the CDR3: TGTGCCAGCAGCCAACCGCAGACAGGGGTTTGGTCTGAAGCTTTCTTT. V is TRBV7-8 and J is TRBJ1-1; 8 bases fit TRBD1. Germline V gene data show CDR1 as SGHVS and CDR2 as FQNEAQ. V trimming: 5 bases; J trimming: 6 bases; junction bases outside the gene matches: 14. The CDR3 length is 16 residues.

The chain joins TRBV25-1 to TRBJ1-2; the match to TRBD1 covers 7 bases. Germline V gene sequence: CDR1 MGHDK, CDR2 SYGVNS. J lost 3 bases, V lost 9 bases, and 10 bases had no gene match. This CDR3 spans 14 amino acids. This chain's CDR3 is CASFSSGTDYGYTF. The CDR3 nucleotides read TGTGCCAGTTTTTCATCCGGGACAGACTATGGCTACACCTTC.

This sequence joins TRBV29-1 and TRBJ1-3; D gene uncertain. V dropped 4 bases and J dropped 0 bases, with 7 bases sitting between them. The CDR3 loop spans 13 amino acids. Looked up from germline, CDR1 is SQVTM and CDR2 is ANQGSEA. DNA of the CDR3: TGCAGCGTTGTACTTCCCTCTGGAAACACCATATATTTT. It codes for CSVVLPSGNTIYF. Complete variable domain (other parts from reference TRBV29-1 and TRBJ1-3): SAVISQKPSRDICQRGTSLTIQCQVDSQVTMMFWYRQQPGQSLTLIATANQGSEATYESGFVIDKFPISRPNLTFSTLTVSNMSPEDSSIYLCSVVLPSGNTIYFGEGSWLTVV.

This clone was seen a handful of times. The rearrangement links TRBV20-1 to TRBJ2-2; D gene ambiguous. This CDR3 has 11 amino acids. Germline V gene lookup returns CDR1 DFQATT and CDR2 SNEGSKA (reference sequence). Trimming cost V 3 bases and J 3 bases, with 2 bases left between them. DNA of the CDR3: TGCAGTGCTAGCGACACCGGGGAGCTGTTTTTT. Its protein is CSASDTGELFF.

The J gene is TRBJ2-3, the V gene TRBV15, with D tentatively TRBD2 (6 bases). Looked up from germline, CDR1 is LNHNV and CDR2 is YYDKDF (reference sequence). This CDR3 has 13 amino acids. V lost 5 bases and J lost 6, with 12 bases in between. The CDR3 region is CATSAGLLDTQYF. CDR3 nucleotide sequence: TGTGCCACCAGCGCGGGGTTGTTGGATACGCAGTATTTT.

The gene calls are TRBV10-2 and TRBJ2-5; 10 nucleotides match TRBD2. Trimming took 0 bases from V and 2 from J; bases not matched to a gene: 3. This CDR3 is 16 amino acids long. CDR1 and CDR2 (germline): WSHSY, SAAADI. The CDR3 loop is CASSESVSGGQETQYF. CDR3 in DNA: TGCGCCAGCAGTGAGTCGGTTAGCGGGGGGCAAGAGACCCAGTACTTC.

This clone was seen a few times. V is TRBV9 and J is TRBJ1-3, with a possible D match to TRBD1 (5 bases). Looked up from germline, CDR1 is SGDLS and CDR2 is YYNGEE. The CDR3 length is 15 residues. With 4 bases removed from V and 0 bases from J, the gap between germline ends came to 11 bases. The CDR3 sequence: CASSPGQVSGNTIYF. The CDR3 nucleotides read TGTGCCAGCAGCCCCGGACAAGTCTCTGGAAACACCATATATTTT.

This rearrangement joins TRBV19 to TRBJ1-1; D might be TRBD1 (5 bases). V lost 5 bases and J 0 bases, leaving 13 bases between the germline ends. The germline V gene encodes CDR1 LNHDA and CDR2 SQIVND (reference sequence). This CDR3 has 15 residues. The CDR3 DNA sequence: TGTGCCAGTAGTGATTACGGGGCTCTGAACACTGAAGCTTTCTTT. This codes for CASSDYGALNTEAFF.

This chain connects TRBV28 to TRBJ1-1; D ambiguous. Germline values: CDR1 MDHEN, CDR2 SYDVKM. The CDR3 loop spans 13 amino acids. V was trimmed by 2 bases and J by 8 bases, leaving 12 bases between them. DNA of the CDR3: TGTGCCAGCAGTTTAGTGGGCAGCTTAGAAGCTTTCTTT. Its translation is CASSLVGSLEAFF.

A single count supports this clone. The gene calls are TRBV7-8 and TRBJ2-3; possibly TRBD1 for D (5 bases). CDR3 size: 14 residues. Germline V gene data show CDR1 as SGHVS and CDR2 as FQNEAQ. The V gene lost 4 bases and the J gene lost 1 base, with 9 bases spanning the gap. Written as DNA, the CDR3 is TGTGCCAGCAGCTCAGGGTATCGCACAGATACGCAGTATTTT. Its translation: CASSSGYRTDTQYF.

The chain carries TRBV18 and TRBJ2-7; D perhaps matches TRBD2 (6 bases). Germline V CDR1 and CDR2: KGHSH, LQKENI. The CDR3 sequence is 16 residues long. The V gene lost 4 bases and the J gene lost 3 bases, with 19 bases spanning the gap. CDR3 DNA: TGTGCCAGCTCACTCACCGCGGGGCTCGCCGGCTACGAGCAGTACTTC. Translating it yields CASSLTAGLAGYEQYF.

The genes are TRBV5-1 and TRBJ2-7; a weak D match, TRBD2 (6 bases). Germline lookup yields CDR1 SGHRS and CDR2 YFSETQ. V gave up 0 bases and J gave up 2 bases, with 9 bases separating them. The CDR3 extends over 14 amino acids. The CDR3 DNA reads as TGCGCCAGCAGCTTGGCCGGGGGAACCTACGAGCAGTACTTC. Amino acid sequence: CASSLAGGTYEQYF.

A word on this clone: Germline and junction disagree at one end, which may indicate a read error. Distinct nucleotide sequences in the sample also encode this CDR3. V and J are TRBV15 and TRBJ1-1; D ambiguous. The germline CDR1 and CDR2 sequences are LNHNV and YYDKDF (reference sequence). The CDR3 is 15 amino acids. The CDR3, as DNA: TGTGCCACCAGCAGAGACCGGGGTTTAAACACTGAAGCCTTCTTT. Protein sequence: CATSRDRGLNTEAFF. Filled out from reference TRBV15 and TRBJ1-1, the complete variable domain reads DAMVIQNPRYQVTQFGKPVTLSCSQTLNHNVMYWYQQKSSQAPKLLFHYYDKDFNNEADTPDNFQSRRPNTSFCFLDIRSPGLGDTAMYLCATSRDRGLNTEAFFGQGTRLTVV.

The V gene is TRBV11-3, the J gene TRBJ2-7; 7 positions agree with TRBD1. CDR1 SGHNT and CDR2 YENEEA come from the germline V gene. The junction had 9 bases not matched to a gene; V was cut back by 3 bases and J by 7 bases. This CDR3 contains 14 residues. CDR3 region: CASSLGQYLREQYF. In nucleotides, the CDR3 is TGTGCCAGCAGCTTGGGACAGTACCTTCGTGAGCAGTACTTC.

V is TRBV27 and J is TRBJ2-1; 11 bases are shared with TRBD2. V trimming: 5 bases; J trimming: 0 bases; junction bases outside the gene matches: 3. This CDR3 spans 16 amino acids. CDR1 and CDR2 from the germline V gene are MNHEY and SMNVEV (reference sequence). The CDR3 here is CASSLSGGASYNEQFF. CDR3 sequence (DNA): TGTGCCAGCAGTCTTAGCGGGGGGGCCTCCTACAATGAGCAGTTCTTC.

The J gene is TRBJ2-1, the V gene TRBV6-4; TRBD2 matches 14 bases. Germline V lookup: CDR1 MRHNA, CDR2 SNTAGT. V shed 6 bases and J 9 bases; nucleotides not matched to a gene: 4. The CDR3 contains 14 residues. The CDR3 DNA follows: TGTGCCAGCAGCGAGGGACTAGCGGGAGCTGAGCAGTTCTTC. Residues: CASSEGLAGAEQFF.

The V call is TRBV10-3, the J call TRBJ1-2, with 8 positions matching TRBD1. CDR1 ENHRY and CDR2 SYGVKD come from the germline V gene. With V trimmed by 8 bases and J by 4 bases, 9 bases remained unmatched. The CDR3 spans 14 residues. The CDR3 sequence is CAIRSTGESYGYTF. The CDR3 coding sequence is TGTGCCATCCGTTCGACAGGGGAAAGCTATGGCTACACCTTC.

This clone was seen a handful of times. The V gene is TRBV5-1, the J gene TRBJ2-5; the match to TRBD2 covers 9 bases. Germline V gene sequence: CDR1 SGHRS, CDR2 YFSETQ. Trimming at V came to 0 bases and at J to 4 bases, leaving 7 bases not matched to a gene. This CDR3 comprises 16 residues. The CDR3 nucleotides read TGCGCCAGCAGCTTGGAACCGGGACTAGCCAGAGAGACCCAGTACTTC. Residues: CASSLEPGLARETQYF.

The CDR3 reads CASSPEAGVSEQYF. In DNA, the CDR3 is TGTGCCAGCAGTCCGGAAGCGGGAGTAAGCGAGCAGTACTTC. The rearrangement uses TRBV28 and TRBJ2-7; 8 bases agree with TRBD2. The length of the CDR3 is 14 residues. Germline assignment: CDR1 MDHEN and CDR2 SYDVKM. V shed 5 bases and J 6 bases; nucleotides not matched to a gene: 9.

The rearrangement uses TRBV2 and TRBJ2-3; 13 nucleotides match TRBD2. CDR3 length: 18 residues. V gave up 6 bases and J gave up 3 bases; unmatched junction bases: 12. The germline V gene encodes CDR1 SNHLY and CDR2 FYNNEI. CDR3 protein: CASSETSGGIRRTDTQYF. The CDR3 region has the DNA TGTGCCAGCAGCGAGACTAGCGGGGGGATCAGAAGAACAGATACGCAGTATTTT.

The J gene is TRBJ2-1, the V gene TRBV7-9, with D possibly being TRBD1 (6 bases). V was pared by 5 bases and J by 7 bases, with 9 bases between. This CDR3 is 12 amino acids long. CDR1 and CDR2 from the germline V gene are SEHNR and FQNEAQ (reference sequence). The CDR3 DNA reads as TGTGCCAGCAGCCCCGACAGGAATGAGCAGTTCTTC. Protein product: CASSPDRNEQFF.

The chain combines TRBV10-2 with TRBJ2-2; 10 nucleotides line up with TRBD1. This CDR3 comprises 16 residues. Germline-derived CDR1 and CDR2 are WSHSY and SAAADI. The V gene end was trimmed by 6 bases and the J gene end by 6 bases; junction bases not matched to a gene: 10. CDR3 loop: CASRPGQGIYPGELFF. The CDR3 nucleotides read TGCGCCAGCAGACCGGGACAGGGGATATATCCCGGGGAGCTGTTTTTT.